This T cell receptor (beta chain) was profiled in a study of T cell responses to AZD1222 COVID-19 vaccine. Study-level points and caveats: It was only after the peak T cell response that any repertoires were sampled. The donors showed a predominance of white British ancestry and of females, with possible underestimation of clonal diversity. CD4 TCRs covered the whole spike, strongest at regions 160-218 and 743-854.

Germline CDR1 is LNHNV and CDR2 is YYDKDF (reference sequence). This CDR3 is 17 amino acids long. J lost 0 bases, V lost 5 bases, and 10 bases had no gene match. As for this clone: As yet, its antigen is unknown.

TCRdb's table, derived via immunoSEQ multiplex PCR, lists solely in-frame clones and lacks some. The sample holds roughly 130,000 clones, over 75% seen once. V is TRBV15 and J is TRBJ1-1, with TRBD1 matching over 9 bases. The specimen was peripheral blood, collected on day 0 of AZD1222 vaccination. This TCR came from an adult in good health. The chain's CDR3 is CATSGGQGSPLNTEAFF. The CDR3 coding sequence is TGTGCCACCAGCGGGGGACAGGGAAGTCCCCTGAACACTGAAGCTTTCTTT.